The rows below give T cell receptor beta chains drawn from one sample of a study of beta chain features in type 1 diabetes. Produced via immunoSEQ multiplex PCR; TCRdb's table is partial and in-frame only. The sample lists 330,000 or so clones; around an eighth were seen once. Sequenced material: naive CD4+ T cells from blood. All receptors derive from a woman younger than 35 with type 1 diabetes. Both conserved end residues are part of each CDR3. A D gene is named only where the DNA matches it firmly. Clone size is not always given. Where it is, it says once, few, many or a class for expanded clones.

j_call	clone_size	v_call	cdr3_length	d_call	cdr3_nt	cdr3_aa
TRBJ1-2	-	TRBV19	15	TRBD1	TGTGCCAGTAGTATCCTCACAGGGGGCGACTATGGCTACACCTTC	CASSILTGGDYGYTF
TRBJ2-1	-	TRBV30	12	-	TGTGCCTGGGGTCTGGGGGGCAATGAGCAGTTCTTC	CAWGLGGNEQFF
TRBJ2-7	few	TRBV10-3	12	-	TGTGCCATCAGTACAGGACCCTACGAGCAGTACTTC	CAISTGPYEQYF
TRBJ2-7	few	TRBV9	14	-	TGTGCCAGCAGCGGGGCTCTTGCTCCTCACGAGCAGTACTTC	CASSGALAPHEQYF
TRBJ1-5	-	TRBV7-9	15	-	TGTGCCAGCAGCTTAGCGACCCCAGGGAATCAGCCCCAGCATTTT	CASSLATPGNQPQHF
TRBJ2-3	-	TRBV30	15	-	TGTGCCTGGAGTGTTTTGGCAGCGCGCACAGATACGCAGTATTTT	CAWSVLAARTDTQYF
TRBJ2-5	-	TRBV7-2	14	TRBD1	TGTGCCAGCAGCGACAGGGGACCTCAAGAGACCCAGTACTTC	CASSDRGPQETQYF
TRBJ2-1	few	TRBV29-1	15	-	TGCAGCGTTGTTATAGACAGCCGCTCCTACAATGAGCAGTTCTTC	CSVVIDSRSYNEQFF
TRBJ1-1	-	TRBV30	14	-	TGTGCCTGGAACCGCAGGGGTCTCGACACTGAAGCTTTCTTT	CAWNRRGLDTEAFF
TRBJ1-2	few	TRBV5-4	14	TRBD1	TGTGCCAGCAGTCTGGTAGGACAGGACTATGGCTACACCTTC	CASSLVGQDYGYTF
TRBJ1-5	few	TRBV6-4	15	-	TGTGCCAGCAGTCCCCCGGGGAGTTGGAATCAGCCCCAGCATTTT	CASSPPGSWNQPQHF
TRBJ2-1	-	TRBV7-9	17	-	TGTGCCAGCAGCTTAAGAGTCGGTTATCCCGTCTACAATGAGCAGTTCTTC	CASSLRVGYPVYNEQFF
TRBJ2-2	-	TRBV5-6	14	-	TGTGCCAGCAGCTCCTCTAGCGCCCCCGGGGAGCTGTTTTTT	CASSSSSAPGELFF
TRBJ2-5	-	TRBV25-1	15	TRBD1	TGTGCCAGCAGTGCCACACAGGGGTGGTTGGAGACCCAGTACTTC	CASSATQGWLETQYF
TRBJ1-3	few	TRBV9	15	-	TGTGCCAGCAGCGTAGCTCCGGTATCTGGAAACACCATATATTTT	CASSVAPVSGNTIYF
TRBJ2-2	-	TRBV28	14	TRBD2	TGTGCCGCAGGGCTAGCGGGAACGACCGGGGAGCTGTTTTTT	CAAGLAGTTGELFF
TRBJ1-2	-	TRBV18	14	TRBD1	TGTGCCAGCTCACCGCCGACAGGGCCCTATGGCTACACCTTC	CASSPPTGPYGYTF
TRBJ2-5	few	TRBV18	14	-	TGTGCCAGCTCACCTCAGACAGGCCAAGAGACCCAGTACTTC	CASSPQTGQETQYF
TRBJ2-1	few	TRBV30	12	-	TGTGCCTGTCCGGGATGGTACAATGAGCAGTTCTTC	CACPGWYNEQFF
TRBJ1-4	-	TRBV18	14	-	TGTGCCAGCTCACCAGACCACACCGGGGAAAAACTGTTTTTT	CASSPDHTGEKLFF
TRBJ1-5	few	TRBV2	13	-	TGTGCCAGCAGACCGCGCTGGGAGCAGCCCCAGCATTTT	CASRPRWEQPQHF
TRBJ2-5	few	TRBV11-2	14	TRBD1	TGTGCCAGCAGCCAGACAGGGGCCCAAGAGACCCAGTACTTC	CASSQTGAQETQYF
TRBJ2-1	-	TRBV30	11	-	TGTGCCTGGAGTGTTTTCGGTGAGCAGTTCTTC	CAWSVFGEQFF
TRBJ2-7	-	TRBV30	14	-	TGTGCCTGGAGTAGGGGGTGGGCCCTCTCCGAGCAGTACTTC	CAWSRGWALSEQYF